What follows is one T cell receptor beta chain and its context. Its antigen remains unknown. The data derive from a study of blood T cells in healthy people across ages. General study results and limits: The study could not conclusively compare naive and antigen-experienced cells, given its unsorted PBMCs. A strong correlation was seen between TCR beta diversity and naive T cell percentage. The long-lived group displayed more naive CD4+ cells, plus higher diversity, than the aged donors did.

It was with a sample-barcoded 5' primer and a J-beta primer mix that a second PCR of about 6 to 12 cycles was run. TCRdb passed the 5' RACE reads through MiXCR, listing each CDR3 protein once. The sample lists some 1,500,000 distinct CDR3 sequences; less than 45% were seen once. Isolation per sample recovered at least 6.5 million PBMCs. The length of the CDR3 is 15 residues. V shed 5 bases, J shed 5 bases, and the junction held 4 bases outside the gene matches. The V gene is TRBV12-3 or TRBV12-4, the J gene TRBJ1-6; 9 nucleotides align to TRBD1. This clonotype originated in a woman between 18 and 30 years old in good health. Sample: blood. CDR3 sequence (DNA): TGTGCCAGCAGTGGGGACAGGGCCGATAATTCACCCCTCCACTTT. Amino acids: CASSGDRADNSPLHF.